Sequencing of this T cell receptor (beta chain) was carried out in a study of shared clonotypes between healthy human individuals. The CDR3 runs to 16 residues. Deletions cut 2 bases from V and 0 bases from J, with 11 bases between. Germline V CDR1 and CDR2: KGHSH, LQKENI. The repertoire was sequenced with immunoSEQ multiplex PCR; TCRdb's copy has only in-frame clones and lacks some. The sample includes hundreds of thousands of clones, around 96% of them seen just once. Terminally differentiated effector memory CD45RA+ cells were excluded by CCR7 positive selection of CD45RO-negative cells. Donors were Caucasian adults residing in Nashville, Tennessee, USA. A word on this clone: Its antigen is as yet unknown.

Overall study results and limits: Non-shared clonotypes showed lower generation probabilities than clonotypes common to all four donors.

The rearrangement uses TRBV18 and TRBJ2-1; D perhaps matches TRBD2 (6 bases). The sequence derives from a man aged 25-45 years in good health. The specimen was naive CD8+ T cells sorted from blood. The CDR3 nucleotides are TGTGCCAGCTCACCAGGGACTCTCAGCTCCTACAATGAGCAGTTCTTC. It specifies CASSPGTLSSYNEQFF.